This is a list of T cell receptor beta chains from one sample in a study of shared clonotypes between healthy human individuals. TCRdb's table, derived via immunoSEQ multiplex PCR, lists solely in-frame clones and lacks some. The data contain about 2 million clones, approximately 94% of them singletons. Sequenced material: naive CD8+ T cells sorted from blood. The receptors stem from a man between 18 and 29 years old in good health. Each CDR3 is given with its conserved first and last residue. Each record gives: V gene, CDR3 length, clone size, J gene, D gene, CDR3 protein, CDR3 DNA. D genes are given only for firm matches. The size field is filled for only some rows; it gives once, few, many or a size class.

>TRBV7-9|17|-|TRBJ2-2|TRBD1
CASSLGKGGSYTGELFF
TGTGCCAGCAGCTTAGGAAAAGGGGGCTCGTACACCGGGGAGCTGTTTTTT
>TRBV10-3|14|-|TRBJ2-1|TRBD1
CAIRGTGGYNEQFF
TGTGCCATCAGGGGGACAGGGGGTTACAATGAGCAGTTCTTC
>TRBV7-9|15|-|TRBJ2-7|TRBD1
CASSFSTTGGFGQYF
TGTGCCAGCAGCTTCTCTACCACAGGGGGCTTCGGGCAGTACTTC
>TRBV18|20|-|TRBJ1-5|TRBD1
CASSRTGRTIMNYSNQPQHF
TGTGCCAGCTCCCGGACAGGGCGTACCATCATGAATTATAGCAATCAGCCCCAGCATTTT
>TRBV19|14|-|TRBJ2-7|-
CASSIGASFYEQYF
TGTGCCAGTAGTATAGGCGCCAGTTTCTACGAGCAGTACTTC
>TRBV4-1|15|-|TRBJ2-7|-
CASSQGTNADYEQYF
TGCGCCAGCAGCCAAGGCACTAACGCGGACTACGAGCAGTACTTC
>TRBV4-1|15|-|TRBJ2-1|-
CASSQERAGYNEQFF
TGCGCCAGCAGCCAAGAGCGGGCAGGCTACAATGAGCAGTTCTTC
>TRBV4-1|14|-|TRBJ2-5|TRBD1
CASSQGTGVETQYF
TGCGCCAGCAGCCAAGGGACAGGGGTGGAGACCCAGTACTTC
>TRBV5-1|16|-|TRBJ1-1|-
CASSSDVPQLNTEAFF
TGCGCCAGCAGCTCCGACGTGCCCCAACTGAACACTGAAGCTTTCTTT
>TRBV28|14|-|TRBJ2-3|-
CASSETGNTDTQYF
TGTGCCAGCAGTGAAACAGGGAACACAGATACGCAGTATTTT
>TRBV27|14|-|TRBJ2-7|-
CASSLHWASYEQYF
TGTGCCAGCAGTTTGCATTGGGCCTCCTACGAGCAGTACTTC
>TRBV9|14|-|TRBJ2-5|-
CASSAQGWEETQYF
TGTGCCAGCAGCGCCCAGGGTTGGGAAGAGACCCAGTACTTC
>TRBV19|13|-|TRBJ2-7|TRBD2
CASSMGTRYEQYF
TGTGCCAGTAGTATGGGGACTAGATACGAGCAGTACTTC
>TRBV6-1|17|-|TRBJ1-2|TRBD1
CASSVHDRGPLNYGYTF
TGTGCCAGCAGTGTCCATGACAGGGGTCCCCTTAACTATGGCTACACCTTC
>TRBV6-5|15|-|TRBJ2-1|-
CASSYSGGPYNEQFF
TGTGCCAGCAGTTACTCGGGGGGTCCCTACAATGAGCAGTTCTTC
>TRBV5-8|15|-|TRBJ2-3|TRBD1
CASSPGQGGTDTQYF
TGTGCCAGCAGCCCCGGACAGGGGGGAACAGATACGCAGTATTTT
>TRBV2|17|-|TRBJ1-6|-
CAIANLREAAFESPLHF
TGTGCCATCGCCAACCTTAGGGAAGCCGCCTTTGAGTCACCCCTCCACTTT
>TRBV19|14|once|TRBJ2-7|-
CASSCLRGLYEQYF
TGTGCCAGTAGTTGTTTACGGGGTCTGTACGAGCAGTACTTC
>TRBV25-1|13|-|TRBJ2-1|-
CASSEGPRNEQFF
TGTGCCAGCAGTGAAGGTCCCAGAAATGAGCAGTTCTTC
>TRBV11-2|16|-|TRBJ2-5|-
CASSSVGGGLEETQYF
TGTGCCAGCAGCTCCGTTGGGGGTGGACTGGAAGAGACCCAGTACTTC
>TRBV30|15|once|TRBJ2-2|-
CAWSAGLVNTGELFF
TGTGCCTGGAGTGCTGGACTGGTGAACACCGGGGAGCTGTTTTTT
>TRBV29-1|14|-|TRBJ2-7|-
CSVEKGGGSYEQYF
TGCAGCGTTGAGAAGGGGGGAGGCTCCTACGAGCAGTACTTC
>TRBV7-9|17|-|TRBJ2-5|TRBD2
CASSSYTSGRRQETQYF
TGTGCCAGCAGCTCCTATACTAGCGGGAGGCGGCAAGAGACCCAGTACTTC
>TRBV5-5|16|-|TRBJ2-7|-
CASSLGPLGGSYEQYF
TGTGCCAGCAGCTTGGGACCTTTGGGCGGGTCCTACGAGCAGTACTTC
>TRBV2|13|-|TRBJ1-2|-
CASNNPLGYGYTF
TGTGCCAGCAATAACCCCCTAGGGTATGGCTACACCTTC
>TRBV4-3|17|-|TRBJ2-3|-
CASSQETDRTSTDTQYF
TGCGCCAGCAGCCAAGAGACCGACAGAACTAGCACAGATACGCAGTATTTT